The 30 T cell receptor beta chains below come from one sample, sequenced in a study of cytomegalovirus exposure and HLA in healthy donors. PCR was performed using 60 Vbeta and 13 Jbeta primers. Data came from immunoSEQ multiplex PCR; TCRdb stores just in-frame clones and leaves some out. The sample shows 90,000 to 100,000 clones, around 81% of them seen only once. Specimen: PBMCs. Receptors originate from a man between 18 and 29 years old in good health and CMV-seronegative.

The rearrangement links TRBV25-1 to TRBJ1-1; D ambiguous. From germline, CDR1 is MGHDK and CDR2 SYGVNS. Trimming took 6 bases from V and 0 from J, leaving 8 bases between them. The CDR3 covers 13 residues. The CDR3 nucleotides read TGTGCCAGCAGCAGAATCATGAACACTGAAGCTTTCTTT. Amino acid sequence: CASSRIMNTEAFF. Using reference TRBV25-1 and TRBJ1-1 for the parts outside the CDR3, the full variable domain is EADIYQTPRYLVIGTGKKITLECSQTMGHDKMYWYQQDPGMELHLIHYSYGVNSTEKGDLSSESTVSRIRTEHFPLTLESARPSHTSQYLCASSRIMNTEAFFGQGTRLTVV.

The chain employs TRBV5-1 and TRBJ2-7; possible D gene TRBD1, 6 bases. The CDR3 sequence is 14 residues long. Germline CDR1 is SGHRS and CDR2 is YFSETQ. Trimming took off 0 bases at V and 5 bases at J, with 12 bases between the two ends. Here the CDR3 DNA reads TGCGCCAGCAGCTTGGCGGTGGGGGCGAACGAGCAGTACTTC. Protein sequence: CASSLAVGANEQYF.

DNA of the CDR3: TGTGCCAGCAGTTACTCCCCCCCCGCATCGGGTGAAAAACTGTTTTTT. This sequence encodes CASSYSPPASGEKLFF. The gene calls are TRBV6-5 and TRBJ1-4; no firm D call. The germline gives CDR1 MNHEY, CDR2 SVGAGI. V dropped 0 bases and J dropped 7 bases, with 15 bases sitting between them. This CDR3 region has 16 residues.

This clone appeared a few times. This chain joins TRBV7-9 and TRBJ2-3; 12 bases map to TRBD2. The CDR3 runs to 19 residues. Per germline, CDR1 SEHNR and CDR2 FQNEAQ (reference sequence). After removal of 2 bases from V and 3 bases from J, the junction contained 12 bases not matched to a gene. The CDR3: CASSLTLAGGWARTDTQYF. The CDR3 coding sequence is TGTGCCAGCAGCTTAACACTAGCGGGGGGATGGGCACGTACAGATACGCAGTATTTT.

Of note for this clone: At one boundary the junction diverges from the germline segment, which might be a read error. The chain recombines TRBV11-2 with TRBJ2-5, with D unresolved. CDR3 length equals 13 residues. Germline assignment: CDR1 SGHAT and CDR2 FQNNGV. The DNA of the CDR3 is TGTGCCAGCAGCTTAGCCCCCCTAGGTGGTGCTCACTTC. Translated: CASSLAPLGGAHF. The full variable domain, its missing parts supplied by reference TRBV11-2 and TRBJ2-5, is EAGVAQSPRYKIIEKRQSVAFWCNPISGHATLYWYQQILGQGPKLLIQFQNNGVVDDSQLPKDRFSAERLKGVDSTLKIQPAKLEDSAVYLCASSLAPLGGAHFGPGTRLLVL.

The chain employs TRBV5-1 and TRBJ1-6, with TRBD1 identical over 8 bases. Trimming cost V 5 bases and J 10 bases; bases outside gene matches: 14. Per germline, CDR1 SGHRS and CDR2 YFSETQ. The CDR3 is made up of 16 amino acids. The CDR3 here is CASSRDRNLAGSPLHF. CDR3 bases: TGCGCCAGCAGTCGGGACAGGAACTTGGCTGGGTCACCCCTCCACTTT. Using reference TRBV5-1 and TRBJ1-6 for the parts outside the CDR3, the full variable domain is KAGVTQTPRYLIKTRGQQVTLSCSPISGHRSVSWYQQTPGQGLQFLFEYFSETQRNKGNFPGRFSGRQFSNSRSEMNVSTLELGDSALYLCASSRDRNLAGSPLHFGNGTRLTVT.

The rearrangement joins TRBV25-1 to TRBJ2-1, with TRBD2 matching 7 bases. V shed 1 base, J shed 10 bases, and the junction held 4 bases outside the gene matches. Per germline, CDR1 MGHDK and CDR2 SYGVNS. The length of the CDR3 is 13 residues. CDR3 nucleotide sequence: TGTGCCAGCAGTGAATCCCCTAGCGGCGAGCAGTTCTTC. Translated, it gives CASSESPSGEQFF.

Worth noting for this clone: Different DNA sequences within this sample yield the same CDR3. J is TRBJ2-4 and V is TRBV6-1; 9 bases agree with TRBD2. Per the germline V gene, CDR1 is MNHNS and CDR2 is SASEGT. This CDR3 contains 18 residues. With 2 bases clipped from V and 5 bases from J, the junction kept 13 bases outside the gene matches. The CDR3 sequence is CASSENGGGAGGQNIQYF. CDR3 nucleotide sequence: TGTGCCAGCAGTGAAAATGGCGGGGGGGCCGGGGGACAAAACATTCAGTACTTC.

The table lists this clone with a count of one. J is TRBJ1-1 and V is TRBV6-5, with 11 bases fitting TRBD1. Germline trimming cut 8 bases from V and 5 bases from J; bases unmatched to any gene: 7. Germline assignment: CDR1 MNHEY and CDR2 SVGAGI. This CDR3 contains 14 residues. CDR3 DNA sequence: TGTGCCAGCCGACCGGACAGGGGGCTTACTGAAGCTTTCTTT. Translation gives CASRPDRGLTEAFF.

The V gene is TRBV5-5, the J gene TRBJ2-5; 7 bases align to TRBD2. V dropped 3 bases and J dropped 0; count of bases not matched to a gene: 5. Germline V gene lookup returns CDR1 SGHKS and CDR2 YYEKEE (reference sequence). The CDR3 runs 15 residues. CDR3 sequence: CASSSAGAYQETQYF. The CDR3, as DNA: TGTGCCAGCAGCTCCGCGGGAGCTTACCAAGAGACCCAGTACTTC. The entire variable domain, with the rest obtained from reference TRBV5-5 and TRBJ2-5, is as follows: DAGVTQSPTHLIKTRGQQVTLRCSPISGHKSVSWYQQVLGQGPQFIFQYYEKEERGRGNFPDRFSARQFPNYSSELNVNALLLGDSALYLCASSSAGAYQETQYFGPGTRLLVL.

V and J are TRBV30 and TRBJ2-7; 9 positions agree with TRBD1. CDR1 is GTSNPN and CDR2 is SVGIG in the germline V gene (reference sequence). Trimming cost V 3 bases and J 3 bases; bases outside gene matches: 3. This CDR3 comprises 13 residues. The CDR3 DNA sequence: TGTGCCTGGAGGTACAGGGGGCACTACGAGCAGTACTTC. Protein product: CAWRYRGHYEQYF. The full variable domain, with the rest looked up from reference TRBV30 and TRBJ2-7, is SQTIHQWPATLVQPVGSPLSLECTVEGTSNPNLYWYRQAAGRGLQLLFYSVGIGQISSEVPQNLSASRPQDRQFILSSKKLLLSDSGFYLCAWRYRGHYEQYFGPGTRLTVT.

The rearrangement uses TRBV27 and TRBJ1-6; D gene unclear. CDR3 size: 17 residues. Trimming stripped 6 bases from V and 0 bases from J, with 15 bases between. Germline V gives CDR1 MNHEY, CDR2 SMNVEV (reference sequence). CDR3: CASSLEPSSSYNSPLHF. CDR3 DNA sequence: TGTGCCAGCAGCCTCGAGCCTTCGAGCTCCTATAATTCACCCCTCCACTTT.

This clone was observed a few times. The chain couples TRBV5-1 to TRBJ2-6, with D maybe TRBD1 (5 bases). The germline V and J ends were trimmed by 4 bases and 2 bases, with 10 bases remaining between them. The CDR3 has 15 amino acids. Germline V CDR1 and CDR2: SGHRS, YFSETQ. This CDR3 is CASSEAGPGANVLTF. The CDR3 DNA sequence: TGCGCCAGCAGCGAAGCAGGGCCTGGGGCCAACGTCCTGACTTTC.

This CDR3 is CASSSGQGDTEAFF. CDR3 DNA: TGTGCCAGCAGCTCGGGACAGGGAGACACTGAAGCTTTCTTT. The chain combines TRBV7-9 with TRBJ1-1; TRBD1 agrees at 9 bases. CDR3 size: 14 residues. From germline, CDR1 is SEHNR and CDR2 FQNEAQ (reference sequence). V was clipped by 4 bases and J by 3 bases; unmatched bases: 3.

The gene calls are TRBV5-4 and TRBJ2-5; D is perhaps TRBD2 (5 bases). The J call is uncertain, as TRBJ2-7 better fits the DNA end. The germline CDR1 and CDR2 sequences are SGHNT and YYREEE (reference sequence). This CDR3 comprises 14 residues. The CDR3 spells CASSLEGYVNEQYF. The CDR3 coding sequence is TGTGCCAGCAGCCTTGAGGGTTATGTCAACGAGCAGTACTTC.

This clone was detected a few times. This chain links TRBV27 with TRBJ2-1; 10 bases match TRBD2. In germline, CDR1 is MNHEY, CDR2 SMNVEV (reference sequence). Trimming took 4 bases from V and 7 from J; bases not matched to a gene: 10. This CDR3 is built from 16 residues. The chain's CDR3 is CASSWGKAGGPNEQFF. The CDR3 DNA reads as TGTGCCAGCAGTTGGGGGAAAGCGGGGGGGCCAAATGAGCAGTTCTTC.

The chain links TRBV5-1 to TRBJ1-2, with 9 positions matching TRBD1. V was pared by 0 bases and J by 6 bases, with 9 bases of the junction left unmatched. This CDR3 spans 16 amino acids. Germline V gene lookup returns CDR1 SGHRS and CDR2 YFSETQ. The CDR3 sequence is CASSLGPQGAGHGYTF. The DNA of the CDR3 is TGCGCCAGCAGCTTGGGGCCACAGGGGGCTGGCCATGGCTACACCTTC.

This chain links TRBV5-5 with TRBJ1-3; D might be TRBD1 (6 bases). The V gene lost 3 bases and the J gene lost 2 bases, with 9 bases spanning the gap. CDR1 and CDR2 from the germline V gene are SGHKS and YYEKEE (reference sequence). This CDR3 comprises 14 residues. The CDR3 coding sequence is TGTGCCAGCAGCTCCCAGGGGACTGGAAACACCATATATTTT. This codes for CASSSQGTGNTIYF.

The V and J genes are TRBV18 and TRBJ2-2; 7 bases map to TRBD2. There are 14 residues in the CDR3. V dropped 6 bases and J dropped 6; count of bases not matched to a gene: 7. The germline V gene has CDR1 KGHSH and CDR2 LQKENI. CDR3 sequence: CASSGRRDAGELFF. The DNA for the CDR3 is TGTGCCAGCTCCGGGAGGAGGGATGCCGGGGAGCTGTTTTTT.

V is TRBV6-5 and J is TRBJ1-1; D not resolved. Germline assignment: CDR1 MNHEY and CDR2 SVGAGI. Trimming took 6 bases from V and 7 from J, leaving 15 bases between them. The CDR3 is 13 amino acids. CDR3 amino acids: CASSPGFYREAFF. CDR3 bases: TGTGCCAGCAGCCCCGGGTTTTACCGTGAAGCTTTCTTT.

This chain connects TRBV5-1 to TRBJ2-1, with 8 positions matching TRBD2. Per germline, CDR1 SGHRS and CDR2 YFSETQ. The CDR3 runs to 17 residues. After removal of 3 bases from V and 6 bases from J, the junction contained 14 bases not matched to a gene. The CDR3 loop is CASSSSHSGDLTNEQFF. CDR3 sequence (DNA): TGCGCCAGCAGCTCGTCCCATAGCGGGGATTTGACCAATGAGCAGTTCTTC.

The chain recombines TRBV10-1 with TRBJ2-1; no definite D call. V lost 6 bases, J lost 0 bases, and 9 bases lay in between. The germline CDR1 and CDR2 sequences are WNHNN and SYGVQD (reference sequence). This CDR3 spans 14 amino acids. The CDR3 bases are TGCGCCAGCAGCCTTGAGAGCTCCTACAATGAGCAGTTCTTC. This sequence encodes CASSLESSYNEQFF.

This clone was seen only a few times. J is TRBJ2-5 and V is TRBV7-9, with D maybe TRBD1 (5 bases). The CDR3 is 15 amino acids. The V end was cut by 0 bases, the J end by 1 base, with 9 bases between. The germline gives CDR1 SEHNR, CDR2 FQNEAQ (reference sequence). The DNA of the CDR3 is TGTGCCAGCAGCTTAGCGTCGACAGCCCAAGAGACCCAGTACTTC. It codes for CASSLASTAQETQYF. Based on the CDR3 plus reference TRBV7-9 and TRBJ2-5, the full variable domain is DTGVSQNPRHKITKRGQNVTFRCDPISEHNRLYWYRQTLGQGPEFLTYFQNEAQLEKSRLLSDRFSAERPKGSFSTLEIQRTEQGDSAMYLCASSLASTAQETQYFGPGTRLLVL.

This chain uses TRBV4-2 with TRBJ2-4; 7 bases are shared with TRBD1. The CDR3 is made up of 14 amino acids. Per germline, CDR1 LGHNA and CDR2 YNFKEQ. V shed 5 bases, J shed 8 bases, and the junction held 9 bases outside the gene matches. CDR3 bases: TGTGCCAGCAGCGCTACCGGGACAGCGGACATTCAGTACTTC. Its protein is CASSATGTADIQYF.

The V and J genes are TRBV18 and TRBJ1-2; a possible D gene is TRBD1 (5 bases). Trimming left V 6 bases short and J 0 bases short, with 14 bases between. Looked up from germline, CDR1 is KGHSH and CDR2 is LQKENI. The CDR3 extends over 15 amino acids. DNA for the CDR3: TGTGCCAGCTCCCCGGGGAGGGGAGCTAACTATGGCTACACCTTC. As protein: CASSPGRGANYGYTF.

The chain combines TRBV5-1 with TRBJ2-1, with TRBD2 matching 14 bases. The J segment lost 7 bases and the V segment lost 2 bases, leaving 8 bases of the junction unmatched. The CDR3 covers 17 residues. Germline values: CDR1 SGHRS, CDR2 YFSETQ. In nucleotides, the CDR3 is TGCGCCAGCAGCTTTGGACTAGCGGGGGGATTGATGAATGAGCAGTTCTTC. This codes for CASSFGLAGGLMNEQFF.

V usage is TRBV6-4 and J usage is TRBJ1-2; 7 bases fit TRBD1. This CDR3 region has 15 residues. CDR1 and CDR2 from the germline V gene are MRHNA and SNTAGT. V lost 5 bases to trimming and J lost 7 bases; unmatched junction nucleotides: 13. The DNA of the CDR3 is TGTGCCAGCAGTCCTGGCCCACAGGGGTTATCTGGCTACACCTTC. Its translation is CASSPGPQGLSGYTF.

V is TRBV5-1 and J is TRBJ2-5, with TRBD2 matching over 7 bases. V shed 3 bases, J shed 4 bases, and the junction held 12 bases outside the gene matches. The CDR3 spans 16 residues. CDR1 and CDR2 (germline): SGHRS, YFSETQ. This chain's CDR3 is CASSSWGGGDRETQYF. Here the CDR3 DNA reads TGCGCCAGCAGCTCTTGGGGCGGGGGAGATCGAGAGACCCAGTACTTC.

This clone was seen more than once but under ten times. V and J are TRBV2 and TRBJ1-3; D possibly corresponds to TRBD1 (6 bases). V was pared by 3 bases and J by 0 bases, with 15 bases between. Looked up from germline, CDR1 is SNHLY and CDR2 is FYNNEI. This CDR3 is built from 17 residues. The CDR3 spells CASSEARQAVSGNTIYF. In DNA, the CDR3 is TGTGCCAGCAGTGAGGCGAGACAGGCGGTCTCTGGAAACACCATATATTTT. The whole variable domain, remainder taken from reference TRBV2 and TRBJ1-3, is EPEVTQTPSHQVTQMGQEVILRCVPISNHLYFYWYRQILGQKVEFLVSFYNNEISEKSEIFDDQFSVERPDGSNFTLKIRSTKLEDSAMYFCASSEARQAVSGNTIYFGEGSWLTVV.

This clone has only a few counts. V and J are TRBV5-1 and TRBJ1-2; 7 bases line up with TRBD1. The germline gives CDR1 SGHRS, CDR2 YFSETQ. The CDR3 has 15 amino acids. With V trimmed by 0 bases and J by 5 bases, 7 bases remained unmatched. This CDR3 is CASSLAQGERYGYTF. CDR3 coding DNA: TGCGCCAGCAGCTTGGCTCAGGGGGAGCGTTATGGCTACACCTTC.